The T cell receptor beta chain described here comes from a study of shared clonotypes between healthy human individuals. Study-level results: Despite large depth, sorted-subset datasets appeared incompletely sequenced. Naive subsets tended to show greater estimated richness than memory subsets.

Of note for this clone: Its antigen is not identified.

Germline CDR1 and CDR2: MNHEY and SVGAGI. The V gene end was trimmed by 5 bases and the J gene end by 3 bases; junction bases not matched to a gene: 9. The CDR3 spans 15 residues. Only in-frame clones appear in the TCRdb table, and some are missing; sequencing was by immunoSEQ multiplex PCR. The sample yields about 2.4 million clones, approximately 94% seen once. This chain joins TRBV6-5 and TRBJ2-7; 8 bases fit TRBD1. This clonotype originated in a man aged 18 to 30 in good health. Sequenced sample: naive CD4+ T cells sorted from blood. Subset defined: CD45RA+ positively selected. The CDR3 reads CASSIGGTGYYEQYF. Written as DNA, the CDR3 is TGTGCCAGCAGTATAGGAGGGACAGGCTACTACGAGCAGTACTTC.